Following are 14 T cell receptor beta chains from one sample sequenced in a study of blood T cell repertoires in COVID-19. Using immunoSEQ multiplex PCR, the repertoire was profiled, and TCRdb retains in-frame clones only, with some absent. This table has hundreds of thousands of clones, approximately 87% appearing once. Sequenced material: peripheral blood. These receptors were obtained from a woman in her 50s with COVID-19, enrolled during active disease.

The V gene is TRBV2, the J gene TRBJ2-3; 8 nucleotides align to TRBD2. The V and J ends lost 0 bases and 2 bases, in that order; junction bases with no gene match: 4. The CDR3 has 16 amino acids. Germline CDR1 and CDR2: SNHLY and FYNNEI. CDR3: CASSEAGAGVTDTQYF. The CDR3 DNA sequence: TGTGCCAGCAGTGAAGCCGGAGCGGGAGTCACAGATACGCAGTATTTT.

The chain carries TRBV15 and TRBJ1-6, with TRBD1 matching over 9 bases. Germline CDR1 LNHNV, CDR2 YYDKDF (reference sequence). The CDR3 has 12 residues. Germline trimming cut 9 bases from V and 14 bases from J; bases unmatched to any gene: 8. The CDR3 sequence is CATRTGAGSLHF. The CDR3 coding sequence is TGTGCCACAAGGACAGGGGCGGGATCCCTCCACTTT. The full variable domain, its missing parts supplied by reference TRBV15 and TRBJ1-6, is DAMVIQNPRYQVTQFGKPVTLSCSQTLNHNVMYWYQQKSSQAPKLLFHYYDKDFNNEADTPDNFQSRRPNTSFCFLDIRSPGLGDTAMYLCATRTGAGSLHFGNGTRLTVT.

This clone was found a few times. The V and J genes are TRBV18 and TRBJ2-1; the D is unclear. CDR3 length: 15 amino acids. Germline CDR1 reads KGHSH; CDR2 reads LQKENI. The V end was cut by 1 base, the J end by 0 bases, with 7 bases between. CDR3 nucleotide sequence: TGTGCCAGCTCACCACAGAAGAGCTCCTACAATGAGCAGTTCTTC. Residues: CASSPQKSSYNEQFF.

The chain joins TRBV7-7 to TRBJ2-5; D perhaps matches TRBD1 (6 bases). The CDR3 runs to 13 residues. Germline V CDR1 and CDR2: SSHAT, FNYEAQ (reference sequence). V was trimmed by 3 bases and J by 5 bases, leaving 10 bases between them. CDR3 region: CASSFLGAETQYF. Here the CDR3 DNA reads TGTGCCAGCAGCTTCTTGGGGGCGGAGACCCAGTACTTC.

The chain employs TRBV5-4 and TRBJ2-7; 10 bases agree with TRBD1. V dropped 3 bases and J dropped 2; count of bases not matched to a gene: 5. Germline assignment: CDR1 SGHNT and CDR2 YYREEE (reference sequence). This CDR3 spans 15 amino acids. CDR3 amino acids: CASSSGTGVTYEQYF. The CDR3 DNA reads as TGTGCCAGCAGCTCAGGGACAGGGGTCACCTACGAGCAGTACTTC.

This clone was seen once. CDR3 in amino acids: CASSQSDSSYNEQFF. In DNA form, the CDR3 reads TGCGCCAGCAGCCAGTCGGACAGTTCCTACAATGAGCAGTTCTTC. This chain links TRBV4-1 with TRBJ2-1; perhaps TRBD1 as D (6 bases). This CDR3 has 15 residues. Germline V gene data show CDR1 as MGHRA and CDR2 as YSYEKL. The ends were cut back, 3 bases at V and 1 base at J, with 10 bases in the middle.

The table lists this clone with a count of one. The V call is TRBV5-1, the J call TRBJ1-4, with D unclear. V dropped 0 bases and J dropped 3 bases, with 9 bases sitting between them. The CDR3 contains 15 residues. Per germline, CDR1 SGHRS and CDR2 YFSETQ. The CDR3 region has the DNA TGCGCCAGCAGCTTGGAGTTACAGCCTAATGAAAAACTGTTTTTT. Translating it yields CASSLELQPNEKLFF.

The chain employs TRBV14 and TRBJ2-3; D gene unclear. The V and J ends lost 1 base and 3 bases respectively, with 11 bases between them. The germline V gene encodes CDR1 SGHDN and CDR2 FVKESK. This CDR3 is built from 15 residues. The CDR3 spells CASSQGAAWTDTQYF. As DNA, the CDR3 is TGTGCCAGCAGCCAAGGGGCTGCCTGGACAGATACGCAGTATTTT.

The gene calls are TRBV19 and TRBJ1-6; 9 nucleotides line up with TRBD1. Unmatched junction bases numbered 6, after V lost 5 bases and J lost 7 bases. The length of the CDR3 is 15 residues. Germline-derived CDR1 and CDR2 are LNHDA and SQIVND (reference sequence). CDR3 in amino acids: CASSASTGGNSPLHF. CDR3 coding DNA: TGTGCCAGTAGTGCATCGACAGGGGGGAATTCACCCCTCCACTTT.

The V and J genes are TRBV11-2 and TRBJ2-7, with TRBD1 matching over 7 bases. The CDR3 length is 14 residues. Germline V gene data show CDR1 as SGHAT and CDR2 as FQNNGV. J was trimmed by 1 base and V by 4 bases; bases with no gene match: 4. The CDR3 sequence: CASSSRDSSYEQYF. CDR3 DNA: TGTGCCAGCAGCTCTCGGGACAGTTCCTACGAGCAGTACTTC. Looking up the rest from reference TRBV11-2 and TRBJ2-7 gives the full variable domain: EAGVAQSPRYKIIEKRQSVAFWCNPISGHATLYWYQQILGQGPKLLIQFQNNGVVDDSQLPKDRFSAERLKGVDSTLKIQPAKLEDSAVYLCASSSRDSSYEQYFGPGTRLTVT.

The chain couples TRBV6-1 to TRBJ2-1, with 7 bases matching TRBD2. The V segment lost 3 bases and the J segment 5 bases; nucleotides outside the gene matches: 7. CDR1 and CDR2 from the germline V gene are MNHNS and SASEGT. The CDR3 consists of 15 residues. CDR3 protein: CASSDFSGTNNEQFF. Here the CDR3 DNA reads TGTGCCAGCAGTGATTTCTCCGGGACTAACAATGAGCAGTTCTTC.

In this sample, this clone turned up once. The chain combines TRBV7-2 with TRBJ2-2, with a tentative D call TRBD2 (6 bases). CDR3 length: 15 residues. Germline V gene data show CDR1 as SGHTA and CDR2 as FQGNSA. V lost 1 base, J lost 6 bases, and 12 bases lay in between. CDR3 loop: CASSLGGGIPGELFF. CDR3 nucleotides: TGTGCCAGCAGCTTAGGAGGCGGGATCCCCGGGGAGCTGTTTTTT.

CDR3 in DNA: TGTGCCAGCAGTTTCATAGCGGGAGCCTACAATGAGCAGTTCTTC. Its protein product is CASSFIAGAYNEQFF. The chain carries TRBV27 and TRBJ2-1, with 9 positions matching TRBD2. The length of the CDR3 is 15 residues. The V segment lost 3 bases and the J segment 2 bases; nucleotides outside the gene matches: 2. Germline V CDR1 and CDR2: MNHEY, SMNVEV (reference sequence).

The rearrangement uses TRBV19 and TRBJ2-1; 9 nucleotides line up with TRBD1. V was pared by 5 bases and J by 13 bases, with 9 bases of the junction left unmatched. There are 13 residues in the CDR3. Per germline, CDR1 LNHDA and CDR2 SQIVND (reference sequence). The CDR3: CASSGGTGLSQFF. CDR3 DNA sequence: TGTGCCAGTAGTGGGGGGACAGGGTTGTCTCAGTTCTTC.